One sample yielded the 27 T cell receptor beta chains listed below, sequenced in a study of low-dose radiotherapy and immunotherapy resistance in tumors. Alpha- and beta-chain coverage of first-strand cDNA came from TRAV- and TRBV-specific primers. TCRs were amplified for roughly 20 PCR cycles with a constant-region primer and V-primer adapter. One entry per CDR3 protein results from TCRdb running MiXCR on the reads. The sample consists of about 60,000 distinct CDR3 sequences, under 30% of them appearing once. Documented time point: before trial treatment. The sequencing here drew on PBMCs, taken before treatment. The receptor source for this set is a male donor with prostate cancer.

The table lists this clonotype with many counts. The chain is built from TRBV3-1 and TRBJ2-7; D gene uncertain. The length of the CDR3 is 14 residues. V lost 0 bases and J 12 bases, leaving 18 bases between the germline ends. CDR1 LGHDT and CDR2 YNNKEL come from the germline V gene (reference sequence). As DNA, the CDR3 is TGTGCCAGCAGCCAAGATCGAGGCAGAACCCCCCCGTACTTC. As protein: CASSQDRGRTPPYF.

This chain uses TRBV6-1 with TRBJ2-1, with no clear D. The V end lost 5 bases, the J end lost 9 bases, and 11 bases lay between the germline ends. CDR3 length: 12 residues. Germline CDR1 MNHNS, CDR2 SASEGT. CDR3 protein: CASSNLIVEQFF. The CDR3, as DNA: TGTGCCAGCAGTAATCTGATCGTTGAGCAGTTCTTC.

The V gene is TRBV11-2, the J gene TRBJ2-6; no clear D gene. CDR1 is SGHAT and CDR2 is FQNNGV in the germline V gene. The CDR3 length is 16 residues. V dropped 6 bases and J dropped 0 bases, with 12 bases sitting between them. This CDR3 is CASRGLRSSGANVLTF. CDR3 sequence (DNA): TGTGCCAGCAGGGGCCTCCGGAGCTCTGGGGCCAACGTCCTGACTTTC.

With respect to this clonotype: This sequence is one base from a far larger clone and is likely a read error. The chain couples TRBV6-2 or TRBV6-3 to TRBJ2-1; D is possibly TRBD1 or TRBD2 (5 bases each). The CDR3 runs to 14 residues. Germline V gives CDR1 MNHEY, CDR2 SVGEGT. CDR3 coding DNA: TGTGCCAGCAGTGACTCTCTAGTGGGGGATGAGCAGCTCTTC. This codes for CASSDSLVGDEQLF.

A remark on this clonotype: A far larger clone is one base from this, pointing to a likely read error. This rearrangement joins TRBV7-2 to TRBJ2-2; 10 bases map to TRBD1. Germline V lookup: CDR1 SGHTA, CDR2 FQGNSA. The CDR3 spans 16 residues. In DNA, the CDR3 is TGTTCCAGCAGCACCTGGACAGGGGGGAACACCGGGGAGCTGTTTTTT. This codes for CSSSTWTGGNTGELFF.

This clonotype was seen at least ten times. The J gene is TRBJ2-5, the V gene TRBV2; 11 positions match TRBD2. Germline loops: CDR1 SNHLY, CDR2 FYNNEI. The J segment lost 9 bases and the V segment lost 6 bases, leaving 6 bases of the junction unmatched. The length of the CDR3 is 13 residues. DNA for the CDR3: TGTGCCAGCAGCGCGGGGACTAGCGGATCCCAGTACTTC. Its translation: CASSAGTSGSQYF.

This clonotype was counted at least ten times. CDR3 nucleotides: TGCAGTGCTAAGAAACCGGGACTAGATTCCGATACGCAGTATTTT. It is translated as CSAKKPGLDSDTQYF. This chain links TRBV20-1 with TRBJ2-3; the match to TRBD2 covers 8 bases. Unmatched junction bases numbered 12, after V lost 4 bases and J lost 6 bases. Germline V gene sequence: CDR1 DFQATT, CDR2 SNEGSKA (reference sequence). There are 15 residues in the CDR3.

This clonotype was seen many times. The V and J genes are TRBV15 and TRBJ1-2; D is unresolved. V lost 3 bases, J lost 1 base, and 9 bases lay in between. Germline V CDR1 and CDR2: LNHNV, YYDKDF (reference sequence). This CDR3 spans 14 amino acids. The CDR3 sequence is CATSRDQVNYGYTF. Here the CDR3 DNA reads TGTGCCACCAGCAGGGACCAGGTTAACTATGGCTACACCTTC.

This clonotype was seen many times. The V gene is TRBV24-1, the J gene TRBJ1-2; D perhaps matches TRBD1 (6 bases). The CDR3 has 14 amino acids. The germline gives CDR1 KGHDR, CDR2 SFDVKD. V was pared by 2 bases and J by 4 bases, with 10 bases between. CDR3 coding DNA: TGTGCCACCAGTGATTCAGGGGTTGGCTATGGCTACACCTTC. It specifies CATSDSGVGYGYTF.

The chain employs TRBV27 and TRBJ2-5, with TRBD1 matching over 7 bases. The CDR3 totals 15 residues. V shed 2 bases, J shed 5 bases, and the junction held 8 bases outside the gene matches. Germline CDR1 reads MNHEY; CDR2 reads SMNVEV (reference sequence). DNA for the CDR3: TGTGCCAGCAGTTTACTCCAGACAGGGCCGGAGACCCAGTACTTC. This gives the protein CASSLLQTGPETQYF.

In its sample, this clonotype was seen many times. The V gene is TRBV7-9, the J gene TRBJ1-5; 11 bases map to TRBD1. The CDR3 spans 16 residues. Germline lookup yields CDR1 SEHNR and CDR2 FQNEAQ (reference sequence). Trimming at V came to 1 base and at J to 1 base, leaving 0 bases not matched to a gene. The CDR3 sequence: CASSLGDRGSNQPQHF. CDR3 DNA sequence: TGTGCCAGCAGCTTAGGGGACAGGGGGAGCAATCAGCCCCAGCATTTT.

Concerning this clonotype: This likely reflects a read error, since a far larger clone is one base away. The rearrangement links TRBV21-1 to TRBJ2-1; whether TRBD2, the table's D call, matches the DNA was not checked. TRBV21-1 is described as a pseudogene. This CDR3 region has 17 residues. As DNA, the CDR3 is TGTGCCGGTAGTACTTCTAGCGGGGGGTCCTCCTACAATGAGCAGTTCTTC. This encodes CAGSTSSGGSSYNEQFF.

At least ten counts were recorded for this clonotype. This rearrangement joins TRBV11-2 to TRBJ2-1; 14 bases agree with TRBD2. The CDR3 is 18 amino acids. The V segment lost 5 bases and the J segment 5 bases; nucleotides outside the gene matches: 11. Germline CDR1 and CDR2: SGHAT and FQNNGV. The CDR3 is CASSTQTSGGADNNEQFF. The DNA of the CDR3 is TGTGCCAGCAGCACTCAGACTAGCGGGGGGGCAGATAACAATGAGCAGTTCTTC.

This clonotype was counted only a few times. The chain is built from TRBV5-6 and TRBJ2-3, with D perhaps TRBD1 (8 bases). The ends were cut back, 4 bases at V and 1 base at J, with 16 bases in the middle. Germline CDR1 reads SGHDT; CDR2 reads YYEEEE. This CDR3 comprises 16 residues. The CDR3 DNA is TGTGCCAGCAGCCCAGACAGGGGAGGGGGCACAGATACGCAGTATTTT. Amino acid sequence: CASSPDRGGGTDTQYF.

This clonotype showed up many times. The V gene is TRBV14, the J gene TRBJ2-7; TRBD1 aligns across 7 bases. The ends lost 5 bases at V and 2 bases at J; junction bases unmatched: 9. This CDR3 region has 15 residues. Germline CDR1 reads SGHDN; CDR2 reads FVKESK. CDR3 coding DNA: TGTGCCAGCAGCAGACAGGGTTGGGGGACCTACGAGCAGTACTTC. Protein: CASSRQGWGTYEQYF.

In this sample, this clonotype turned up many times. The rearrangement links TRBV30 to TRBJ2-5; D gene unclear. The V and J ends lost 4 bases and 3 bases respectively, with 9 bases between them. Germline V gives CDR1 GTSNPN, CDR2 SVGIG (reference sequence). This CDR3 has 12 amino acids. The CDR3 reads CAWTGQKETQYF. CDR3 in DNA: TGTGCCTGGACTGGGCAGAAAGAGACCCAGTACTTC.

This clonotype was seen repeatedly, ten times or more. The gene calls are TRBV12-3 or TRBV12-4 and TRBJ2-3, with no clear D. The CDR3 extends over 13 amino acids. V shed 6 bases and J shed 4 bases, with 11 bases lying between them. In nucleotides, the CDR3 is TGTGCCAGCAGCATTCAAAGGGCAGATACGCAGTATTTT. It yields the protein CASSIQRADTQYF.

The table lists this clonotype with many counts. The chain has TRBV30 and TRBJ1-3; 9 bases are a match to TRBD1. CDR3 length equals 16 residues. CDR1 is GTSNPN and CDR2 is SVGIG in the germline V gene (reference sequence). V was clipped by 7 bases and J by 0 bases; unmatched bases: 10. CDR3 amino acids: CASKRDRANSGNTIYF. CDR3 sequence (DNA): TGTGCCTCAAAAAGGGACAGGGCCAACTCTGGAAACACCATATATTTT. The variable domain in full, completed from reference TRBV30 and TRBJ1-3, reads SQTIHQWPATLVQPVGSPLSLECTVEGTSNPNLYWYRQAAGRGLQLLFYSVGIGQISSEVPQNLSASRPQDRQFILSSKKLLLSDSGFYLCASKRDRANSGNTIYFGEGSWLTVV.

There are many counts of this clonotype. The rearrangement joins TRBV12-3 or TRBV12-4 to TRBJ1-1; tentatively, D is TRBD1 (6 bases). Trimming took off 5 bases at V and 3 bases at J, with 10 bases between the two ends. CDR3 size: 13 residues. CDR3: CASSVQGYTEAFF. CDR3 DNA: TGTGCCAGCAGTGTACAGGGTTACACTGAAGCTTTCTTT.

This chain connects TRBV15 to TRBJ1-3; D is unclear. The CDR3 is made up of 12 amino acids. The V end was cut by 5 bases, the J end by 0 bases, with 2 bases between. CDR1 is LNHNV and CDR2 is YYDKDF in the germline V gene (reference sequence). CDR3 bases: TGTGCCACCAGCCTCTCTGGAAACACCATATATTTT. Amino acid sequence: CATSLSGNTIYF. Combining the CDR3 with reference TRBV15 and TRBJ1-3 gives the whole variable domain DAMVIQNPRYQVTQFGKPVTLSCSQTLNHNVMYWYQQKSSQAPKLLFHYYDKDFNNEADTPDNFQSRRPNTSFCFLDIRSPGLGDTAMYLCATSLSGNTIYFGEGSWLTVV.

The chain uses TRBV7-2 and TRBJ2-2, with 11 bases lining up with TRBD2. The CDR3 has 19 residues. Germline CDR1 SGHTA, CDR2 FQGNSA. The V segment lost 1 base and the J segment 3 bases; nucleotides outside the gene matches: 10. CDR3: CASSLVASGGPGYTGELFF. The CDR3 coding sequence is TGTGCCAGCAGCTTAGTGGCTAGCGGGGGGCCCGGGTACACCGGGGAGCTGTTTTTT.

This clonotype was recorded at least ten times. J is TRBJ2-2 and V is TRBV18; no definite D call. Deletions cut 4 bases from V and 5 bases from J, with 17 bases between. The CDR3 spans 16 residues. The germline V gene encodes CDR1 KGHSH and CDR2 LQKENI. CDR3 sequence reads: CASSLNRATSTGELFF. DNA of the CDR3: TGTGCCAGCTCACTCAACCGGGCCACCTCTACCGGGGAGCTGTTTTTT.

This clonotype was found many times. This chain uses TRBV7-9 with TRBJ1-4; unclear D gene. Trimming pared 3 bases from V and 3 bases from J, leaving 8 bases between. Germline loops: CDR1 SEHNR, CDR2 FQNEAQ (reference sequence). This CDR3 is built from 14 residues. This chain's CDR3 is CASSFRTSNEKLFF. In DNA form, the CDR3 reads TGTGCCAGCAGCTTTAGGACTTCTAATGAAAAACTGTTTTTT.

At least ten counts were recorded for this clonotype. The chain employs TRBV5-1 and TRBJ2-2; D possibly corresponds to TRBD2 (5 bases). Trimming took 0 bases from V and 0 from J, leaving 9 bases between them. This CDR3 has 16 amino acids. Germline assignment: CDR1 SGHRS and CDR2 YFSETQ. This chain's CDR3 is CASSLAATTNTGELFF. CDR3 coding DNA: TGCGCCAGCAGCTTGGCCGCGACTACGAACACCGGGGAGCTGTTTTTT.

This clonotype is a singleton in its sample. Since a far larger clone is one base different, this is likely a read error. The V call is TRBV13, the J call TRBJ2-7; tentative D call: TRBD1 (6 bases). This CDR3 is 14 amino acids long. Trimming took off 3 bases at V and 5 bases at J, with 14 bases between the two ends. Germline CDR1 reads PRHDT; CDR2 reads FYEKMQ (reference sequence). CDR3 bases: TGTGCCAGCAGCTTCCAGGGGCGCATCCACGAGCAGTACTTC. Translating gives CASSFQGRIHEQYF. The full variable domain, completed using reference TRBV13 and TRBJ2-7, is AAGVIQSPRHLIKEKRETATLKCYPIPRHDTVYWYQQGPGQDPQFLISFYEKMQSDKGSIPDRFSAQQFSDYHSELNMSSLELGDSALYFCASSFQGRIHEQYFGPGTRLTVT.

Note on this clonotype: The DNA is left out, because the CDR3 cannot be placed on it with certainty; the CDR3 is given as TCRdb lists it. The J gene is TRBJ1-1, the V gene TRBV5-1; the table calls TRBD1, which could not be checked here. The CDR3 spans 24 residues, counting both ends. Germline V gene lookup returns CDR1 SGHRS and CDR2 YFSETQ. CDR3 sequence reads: CASTNQTSMYLCASSFTGSTEAFF.

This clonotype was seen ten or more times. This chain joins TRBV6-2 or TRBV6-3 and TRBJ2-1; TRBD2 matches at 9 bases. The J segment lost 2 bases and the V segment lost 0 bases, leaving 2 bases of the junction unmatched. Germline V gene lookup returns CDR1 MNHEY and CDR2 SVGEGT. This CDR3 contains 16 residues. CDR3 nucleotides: TGTGCCAGCAGTTACTCCAAGCGGGGGGCCTACAATGAGCAGTTCTTC. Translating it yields CASSYSKRGAYNEQFF.